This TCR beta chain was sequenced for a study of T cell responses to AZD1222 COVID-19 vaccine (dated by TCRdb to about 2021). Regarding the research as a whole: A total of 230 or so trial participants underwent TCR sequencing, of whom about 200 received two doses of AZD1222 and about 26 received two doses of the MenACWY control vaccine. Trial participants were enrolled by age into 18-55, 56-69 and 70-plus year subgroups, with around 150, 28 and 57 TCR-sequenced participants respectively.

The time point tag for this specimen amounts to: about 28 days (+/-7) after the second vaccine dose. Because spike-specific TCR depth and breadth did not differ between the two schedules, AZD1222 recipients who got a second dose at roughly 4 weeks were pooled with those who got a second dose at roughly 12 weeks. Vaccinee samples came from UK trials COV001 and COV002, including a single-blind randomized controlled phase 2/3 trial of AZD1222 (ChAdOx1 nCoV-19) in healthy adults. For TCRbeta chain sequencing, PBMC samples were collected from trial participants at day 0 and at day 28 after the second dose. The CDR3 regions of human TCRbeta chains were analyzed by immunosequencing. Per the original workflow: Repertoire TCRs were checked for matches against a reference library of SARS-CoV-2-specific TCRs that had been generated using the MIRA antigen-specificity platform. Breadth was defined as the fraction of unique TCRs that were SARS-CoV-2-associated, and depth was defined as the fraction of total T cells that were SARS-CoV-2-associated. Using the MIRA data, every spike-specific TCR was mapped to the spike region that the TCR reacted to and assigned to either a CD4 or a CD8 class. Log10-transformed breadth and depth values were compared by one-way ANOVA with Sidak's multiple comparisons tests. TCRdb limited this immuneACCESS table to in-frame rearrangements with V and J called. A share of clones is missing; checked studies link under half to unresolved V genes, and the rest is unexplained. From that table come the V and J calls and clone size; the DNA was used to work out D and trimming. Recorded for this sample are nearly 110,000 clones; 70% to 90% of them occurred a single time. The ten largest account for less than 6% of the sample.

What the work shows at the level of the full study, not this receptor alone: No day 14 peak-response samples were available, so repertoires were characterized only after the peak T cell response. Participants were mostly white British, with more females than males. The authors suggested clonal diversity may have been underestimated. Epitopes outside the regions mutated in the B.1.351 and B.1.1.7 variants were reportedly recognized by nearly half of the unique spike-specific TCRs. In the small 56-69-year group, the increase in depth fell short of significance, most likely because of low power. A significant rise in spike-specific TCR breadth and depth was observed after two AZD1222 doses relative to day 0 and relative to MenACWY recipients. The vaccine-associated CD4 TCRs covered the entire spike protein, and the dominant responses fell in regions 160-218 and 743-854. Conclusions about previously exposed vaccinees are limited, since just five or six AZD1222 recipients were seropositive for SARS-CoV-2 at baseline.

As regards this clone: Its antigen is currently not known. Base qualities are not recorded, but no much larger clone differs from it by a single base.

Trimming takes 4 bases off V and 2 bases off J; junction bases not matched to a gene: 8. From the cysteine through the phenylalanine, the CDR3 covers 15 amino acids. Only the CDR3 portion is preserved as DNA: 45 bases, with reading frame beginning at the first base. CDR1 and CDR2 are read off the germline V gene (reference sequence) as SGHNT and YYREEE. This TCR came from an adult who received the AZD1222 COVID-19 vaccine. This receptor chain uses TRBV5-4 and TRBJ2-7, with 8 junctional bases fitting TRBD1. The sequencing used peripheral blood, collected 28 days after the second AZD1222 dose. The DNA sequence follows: TGTGCCAGCAGCCAAGGGACAGGCAGCGCCTACGAGCAGTACTTC. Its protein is CASSQGTGSAYEQYF.